A selection of T cell receptor beta chains follows, all from one sample in a study of early T cells in non-severe SARS-CoV-2 infection. MiXCR was run by TCRdb on the 5' RACE reads, yielding one entry per CDR3 protein. The sample has tens of thousands of distinct CDR3 sequences, around 10% seen once. Here the sequenced sample was whole blood, taken at baseline. The source is an adult who was a healthcare worker with PCR-confirmed SARS-CoV-2 infection or an uninfected control (not recorded which). The CDR3 runs from the conserved cysteine through the conserved F or W. The order of the fields is D gene, V gene, clone size, J gene, CDR3 DNA, CDR3 protein. A D gene is named only where the DNA matches it firmly. The listing skips clone size in some rows; elsewhere it reads once, few, many or a size class.

>TRBD1|TRBV20-1|many|TRBJ2-5
TGCAGTGCTAGAGATCTCGGTTCGGACAGGGGGATCGAGACCCAGTACTTC
CSARDLGSDRGIETQYF
>TRBD1|TRBV7-9|.|TRBJ1-6
TGTGCCAGCAGCCTGGGACAGGGGAGTTCACCCCTCCACTTT
CASSLGQGSSPLHF
>.|TRBV5-1|many|TRBJ2-3
TGCGCCAGCAGCTTCGGGGGTAGCACAGATACGCAGTATTTT
CASSFGGSTDTQYF
>.|TRBV20-1|few|TRBJ2-5
TGCAGTGCTAGTCGGTCATGGGTAGAGACCCAGTACTTC
CSASRSWVETQYF
>.|TRBV5-5|.|TRBJ2-5
TGTGCCAGCAGCTTGAAGGGCTGGACAGTACAAGAGACCCAGTACTTC
CASSLKGWTVQETQYF
>TRBD2|TRBV13|.|TRBJ2-5
TGTGCCAGCAGCCCTCCCCTAGCGGGGGTACAAGAGACCCAGTACTTC
CASSPPLAGVQETQYF
>TRBD2|TRBV7-9|many|TRBJ2-5
TGTGCCAGCAGCCCAATGGTAGCGGGGGACCAAGAGACCCAGTACTTC
CASSPMVAGDQETQYF
>TRBD2|TRBV7-9|many|TRBJ2-7
TGTGCCAGCAGACCCACCCGCGGGGGATACTACGAGCAGTACTTC
CASRPTRGGYYEQYF
>TRBD1|TRBV25-1|.|TRBJ2-7
TGTGCCAGCAGTGAATGGGGGACAGTTAGCTCCTACGAGCAGTACTTC
CASSEWGTVSSYEQYF
>.|TRBV6-2/TRBV6-3|.|TRBJ1-1
TGTGCCAGCAGTTATGCTCCTCCTGGGAACACTGAAGCTTTCTTT
CASSYAPPGNTEAFF
>.|TRBV20-1|many|TRBJ2-7
TGCAGTGCTAGAGACCCGACGGGTGGCGAGCAGTACTTC
CSARDPTGGEQYF